The T cell receptor (beta chain) described here comes from a study of shared clonotypes between healthy human individuals. Findings and caveats of the study: Shared across several donors were roughly 5% of the naive CD4 clonotypes.

CDR3 size: 14 residues. The junction had 4 bases not matched to a gene; V was cut back by 5 bases and J by 2 bases. Germline lookup yields CDR1 SGHVS and CDR2 FQNEAQ. Assay: immunoSEQ multiplex PCR; the TCRdb copy retains only in-frame clones and omits some. The repertoire holds around 700,000 clones, 60% to 80% seen once, with around 2% in the top ten. Turning to this clone: The antigen is unknown.

The chain carries TRBV7-8 and TRBJ2-7, with 9 bases matching TRBD2. The receptor comes from a woman aged 25-40 years in good health. Specimen: memory CD4+ T cells sorted from blood. Regarding subset: CD45RA-negative fraction. This chain's CDR3 is CASSVLAGAYEQYF. CDR3 DNA: TGTGCCAGCAGCGTCTTAGCGGGAGCCTACGAGCAGTACTTC.